This T cell receptor beta chain was sequenced in a study of cytomegalovirus exposure and HLA in healthy donors. It was with 60 Vbeta and 13 Jbeta primers that the PCR ran. The table came from immunoSEQ multiplex PCR; TCRdb's copy has only in-frame clones and leaves some out. The sample lists some 100,000 clones, approximately 76% occurring once. The ends were cut back, 5 bases at V and 3 bases at J, with 13 bases in the middle. The germline V gene has CDR1 LNHDA and CDR2 SQIVND (reference sequence). This CDR3 has 15 residues. V and J are TRBV19 and TRBJ1-4, with D perhaps TRBD1 (6 bases). Sequencing was performed on PBMCs. The receptor's source is a man in his fifties or sixties in good health and CMV-seropositive. The CDR3 DNA reads as TGTGCCAGTAGTCCAGGACAGACCTCTAATGAAAAACTGTTTTTT. This codes for CASSPGQTSNEKLFF. The whole variable domain, filled in from reference TRBV19 and TRBJ1-4, reads DGGITQSPKYLFRKEGQNVTLSCEQNLNHDAMYWYRQDPGQGLRLIYYSQIVNDFQKGDIAEGYSVSREKKESFPLTVTSAQKNPTAFYLCASSPGQTSNEKLFFGSGTQLSVL.